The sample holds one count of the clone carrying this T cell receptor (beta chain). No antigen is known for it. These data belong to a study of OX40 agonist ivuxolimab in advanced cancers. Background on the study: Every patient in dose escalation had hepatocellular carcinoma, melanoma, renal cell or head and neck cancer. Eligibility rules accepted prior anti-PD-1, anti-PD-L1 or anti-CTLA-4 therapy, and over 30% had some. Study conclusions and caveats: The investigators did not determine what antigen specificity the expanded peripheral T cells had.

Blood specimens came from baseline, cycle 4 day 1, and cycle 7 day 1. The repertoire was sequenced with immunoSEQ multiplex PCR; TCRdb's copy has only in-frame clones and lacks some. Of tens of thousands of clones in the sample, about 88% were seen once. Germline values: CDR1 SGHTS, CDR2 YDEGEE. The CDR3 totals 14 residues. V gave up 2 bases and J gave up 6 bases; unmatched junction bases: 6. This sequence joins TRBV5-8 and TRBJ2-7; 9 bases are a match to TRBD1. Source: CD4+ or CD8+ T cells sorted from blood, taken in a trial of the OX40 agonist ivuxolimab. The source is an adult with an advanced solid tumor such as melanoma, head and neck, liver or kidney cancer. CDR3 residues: CASSFGTGRGEQYF. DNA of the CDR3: TGTGCCAGCAGCTTCGGGACAGGGAGGGGCGAGCAGTACTTC.